The 27 T cell receptor beta chains below come from one sample, sequenced in a study of blood T cell repertoires in COVID-19. Measured with immunoSEQ multiplex PCR; TCRdb has only the in-frame clones, and not every one. The sample holds about 16,000 clones, about 89% seen once. Sequencing used peripheral blood. These receptors all stem from a woman aged 80 or over with COVID-19, enrolled during active disease.

The chain combines TRBV2 with TRBJ1-5; possible D gene TRBD1, 6 bases. Looked up from germline, CDR1 is SNHLY and CDR2 is FYNNEI. The CDR3 covers 13 residues. V lost 10 bases and J 0 bases, leaving 10 bases between the germline ends. CDR3 protein: CATSRGSNQPQHF. In nucleotides, the CDR3 is TGTGCCACCAGCAGGGGTAGCAATCAGCCCCAGCATTTT. The full variable domain, its missing parts supplied by reference TRBV2 and TRBJ1-5, is EPEVTQTPSHQVTQMGQEVILRCVPISNHLYFYWYRQILGQKVEFLVSFYNNEISEKSEIFDDQFSVERPDGSNFTLKIRSTKLEDSAMYFCATSRGSNQPQHFGDGTRLSIL.

The sample holds one count of this clone. This chain links TRBV5-1 with TRBJ1-4, with 9 bases fitting TRBD1. J lost 7 bases, V lost 4 bases, and 8 bases had no gene match. CDR1 SGHRS and CDR2 YFSETQ come from the germline V gene. CDR3 size: 15 residues. The CDR3 protein is CASSPTGTGIEKLFF. The CDR3 bases are TGCGCCAGCAGCCCCACCGGGACAGGGATTGAAAAACTGTTTTTT.

The CDR3 protein is CASSSTSTGELFF. The CDR3 region has the DNA TGTGCCAGCAGTTCGACATCAACCGGGGAGCTGTTTTTT. J is TRBJ2-2 and V is TRBV6-2 or TRBV6-3; D not resolved. Germline CDR1 and CDR2: MNHEY and SVGEGT. The CDR3 length is 13 residues. V was trimmed by 4 bases and J by 5 bases, leaving 8 bases between them.

This clone was observed a handful of times. This chain uses TRBV5-4 with TRBJ2-3, with D possibly being TRBD1 (6 bases). V lost 4 bases to trimming and J lost 0 bases, with 15 bases between them. The V gene's germline CDR1 is SGHNT and CDR2 YYREEE (reference sequence). This CDR3 contains 16 residues. This CDR3 is CASSDLRGGSTDTQYF. The CDR3 DNA is TGTGCCAGCAGCGACCTCAGGGGCGGGAGCACAGATACGCAGTATTTT.

The rearrangement uses TRBV11-3 and TRBJ2-4; D is uncertain. Looked up from germline, CDR1 is SGHNT and CDR2 is YENEEA. The V and J ends lost 3 bases and 1 base respectively, with 7 bases between them. The CDR3 spans 14 residues. The CDR3 loop is CASSFRVAKNIQYF. The DNA for the CDR3 is TGTGCCAGCAGCTTCCGGGTTGCCAAAAACATTCAGTACTTC.

The chain carries TRBV7-2 and TRBJ2-1, with D possibly TRBD1 on 6 matching bases. The germline V gene has CDR1 SGHTA and CDR2 FQGNSA. Trimming pared 5 bases from V and 0 bases from J, leaving 14 bases between. The CDR3 sequence is 16 residues long. CDR3 protein: CASSIPTGSSYNEQFF. The CDR3 DNA is TGTGCCAGCAGCATACCAACAGGGAGCTCCTACAATGAGCAGTTCTTC.

This chain links TRBV4-3 with TRBJ1-1, with 8 bases identical to TRBD1. The J segment lost 1 base and the V segment lost 1 base, leaving 2 bases of the junction unmatched. Germline CDR1 and CDR2: LGHNA and YSLEER. The CDR3 loop spans 15 amino acids. This chain's CDR3 is CASSQGTGPNTEAFF. The CDR3 DNA follows: TGCGCCAGCAGCCAAGGGACAGGGCCGAACACTGAAGCTTTCTTT.

V and J are TRBV2 and TRBJ2-7; TRBD1 might be the D (5 bases). The germline gives CDR1 SNHLY, CDR2 FYNNEI. V lost 3 bases and J lost 1, with 31 bases in between. The CDR3 is 21 residues long. The CDR3 loop reads CASSDSPMRQRIPSLSYEQYF. The CDR3 region has the DNA TGTGCCAGCAGTGACTCCCCGATGCGACAGCGAATCCCCTCCCTGTCCTACGAGCAGTACTTC.

This clone was detected only once. V is TRBV7-2 and J is TRBJ2-3, with 7 bases fitting TRBD2. CDR3 size: 15 residues. Germline-derived CDR1 and CDR2 are SGHTA and FQGNSA. The junction had 9 bases not matched to a gene; V was cut back by 5 bases and J by 4 bases. CDR3 DNA: TGTGCCAGCAGCCTACTAGCGTATTCCGCAGATACGCAGTATTTT. This gives the protein CASSLLAYSADTQYF.

The chain recombines TRBV4-3 with TRBJ2-5, with 9 bases lining up with TRBD1. CDR1 and CDR2 (germline): LGHNA, YSLEER. Trimming at V came to 3 bases and at J to 4 bases, leaving 3 bases not matched to a gene. The CDR3 is 14 amino acids. The CDR3 reads CASSHWDRAETQYF. CDR3 coding DNA: TGCGCCAGCAGCCATTGGGACAGGGCAGAGACCCAGTACTTC.

The rearrangement links TRBV28 to TRBJ1-1, with D uncertain. Germline V CDR1 and CDR2: MDHEN, SYDVKM. The V gene lost 5 bases and the J gene lost 1 base, with 14 bases spanning the gap. CDR3 length: 15 residues. CDR3 amino acids: CASSPPLLRNTEAFF. In nucleotides, the CDR3 is TGTGCCAGCAGTCCACCCCTATTGAGGAACACTGAAGCTTTCTTT.

The chain joins TRBV19 to TRBJ1-4; a weak D match, TRBD1 (6 bases). This CDR3 spans 21 amino acids. V was shortened by 3 bases and J by 5 bases, with 31 bases between the two germline ends. CDR1 and CDR2 from the germline V gene are LNHDA and SQIVND (reference sequence). The DNA for the CDR3 is TGTGCCAGTAGTATGGGAATTGCAGGGGCGCCGGGGCAGAGGGCGAATGAAAAACTGTTTTTT. Its translation is CASSMGIAGAPGQRANEKLFF.

The chain links TRBV7-3 to TRBJ1-1; 9 nucleotides line up with TRBD1. The CDR3 has 14 amino acids. CDR1 is SGHTA and CDR2 is FQGTGA in the germline V gene. V lost 5 bases and J lost 1; bases outside the gene matches: 2. The CDR3, as DNA: TGTGCCAGCAGCAAGGGACAGGGGAACACTGAAGCTTTCTTT. Translated, it gives CASSKGQGNTEAFF.

The chain joins TRBV15 to TRBJ2-5, with D tentatively TRBD2 (6 bases). CDR3 length: 15 residues. Germline V gives CDR1 LNHNV, CDR2 YYDKDF (reference sequence). Trimming took off 0 bases at V and 5 bases at J, with 13 bases between the two ends. The CDR3 sequence is CATSREDVGGETQYF. The CDR3 DNA reads TGTGCCACCAGCAGAGAGGATGTTGGGGGGGAGACCCAGTACTTC.

The rearrangement links TRBV18 to TRBJ1-2, with 7 bases lining up with TRBD1. The germline V gene encodes CDR1 KGHSH and CDR2 LQKENI. CDR3 length: 15 residues. V shed 1 base and J 3 bases; nucleotides not matched to a gene: 5. This CDR3 is CASSPQGAGDYGYTF. The DNA for the CDR3 is TGTGCCAGCTCACCACAGGGGGCGGGCGACTATGGCTACACCTTC. Full variable domain (missing parts from reference TRBV18 and TRBJ1-2): NAGVMQNPRHLVRRRGQEARLRCSPMKGHSHVYWYRQLPEEGLKFMVYLQKENIIDESGMPKERFSAEFPKEGPSILRIQQVVRGDSAAYFCASSPQGAGDYGYTFGSGTRLTVV.

J is TRBJ1-3 and V is TRBV25-1; 7 bases agree with TRBD1. The CDR3 extends over 16 amino acids. J gave up 0 bases and V 1 base, and 3 bases lay outside the gene matches. Germline values: CDR1 MGHDK, CDR2 SYGVNS. CDR3 nucleotides: TGTGCCAGCAGTGAATGGACAGGAACCTCTGGAAACACCATATATTTT. Protein sequence: CASSEWTGTSGNTIYF.

The genes are TRBV18 and TRBJ2-5, with 12 bases lining up with TRBD2. V lost 4 bases to trimming and J lost 5 bases; unmatched junction nucleotides: 8. Germline V gene data show CDR1 as KGHSH and CDR2 as LQKENI. The length of the CDR3 is 16 residues. CDR3 region: CASSLSTSGSGETQYF. The CDR3, as DNA: TGTGCCAGCTCACTTTCGACTAGCGGGAGTGGGGAGACCCAGTACTTC.

This chain connects TRBV7-2 to TRBJ2-7; TRBD1 matches 12 bases. The CDR3 contains 18 residues. Germline V lookup: CDR1 SGHTA, CDR2 FQGNSA. J lost 0 bases, V lost 3 bases, and 9 bases had no gene match. The CDR3 loop is CASSFPGTGGSSSYEQYF. The CDR3 bases are TGTGCCAGCAGCTTCCCCGGGACAGGGGGCTCCAGCTCCTACGAGCAGTACTTC.

The V gene is TRBV11-2, the J gene TRBJ2-1; 10 nucleotides line up with TRBD2. Trimming took 5 bases from V and 7 from J; bases not matched to a gene: 14. The germline CDR1 and CDR2 sequences are SGHAT and FQNNGV. The CDR3 totals 17 residues. The CDR3 coding sequence is TGTGCCAGCAGCGTTGTAATTAGCGGGAGGATAGTAAATGAGCAGTTCTTC. Translated, it gives CASSVVISGRIVNEQFF.

This rearrangement joins TRBV5-1 to TRBJ1-1; TRBD1 matches 7 bases. V lost 3 bases and J lost 4; bases outside the gene matches: 9. The germline V gene has CDR1 SGHRS and CDR2 YFSETQ. The CDR3 runs to 15 residues. The CDR3 sequence: CASSSLLGGSTEAFF. CDR3 DNA: TGCGCCAGCAGCTCGTTATTAGGGGGCAGCACTGAAGCTTTCTTT.

The rearrangement links TRBV24-1 to TRBJ2-3; possible D gene TRBD2, 7 bases. This CDR3 comprises 15 residues. Per germline, CDR1 KGHDR and CDR2 SFDVKD. V lost 7 bases to trimming and J lost 4 bases, with 17 bases between them. CDR3: CATSLGGGQSDTQYF. CDR3 bases: TGTGCCACCAGCCTGGGCGGGGGACAATCAGATACGCAGTATTTT.

This sequence joins TRBV27 and TRBJ1-3; 7 positions agree with TRBD1. Germline CDR1 is MNHEY and CDR2 is SMNVEV (reference sequence). The CDR3 extends over 14 amino acids. Trimming took 0 bases from V and 4 from J; bases not matched to a gene: 0. The DNA of the CDR3 is TGTGCCAGCAGTTTATCAGGGGGCGGAAACACCATATATTTT. Its protein is CASSLSGGGNTIYF.

This clone was found once. The gene calls are TRBV6-2 or TRBV6-3 and TRBJ2-3; maybe TRBD1 (6 bases). The germline V and J ends were trimmed by 0 bases and 2 bases, with 9 bases remaining between them. Germline V gene sequence: CDR1 MNHEY, CDR2 SVGEGT. This CDR3 has 15 amino acids. CDR3 in DNA: TGTGCCAGCAGTTACTCGAGGGGGTTCACAGATACGCAGTATTTT. This sequence encodes CASSYSRGFTDTQYF.

This sequence joins TRBV6-6 and TRBJ2-7, with TRBD1 identical over 8 bases. CDR3 length: 16 residues. Per germline, CDR1 MNHNY and CDR2 SVGAGI (reference sequence). V lost 5 bases and J lost 0; bases outside the gene matches: 9. CDR3 sequence (DNA): TGTGCCAGCAGTCGACAAAGGACAGGGTCCTCCTACGAGCAGTACTTC. Its translation is CASSRQRTGSSYEQYF.

The rearrangement links TRBV7-2 to TRBJ2-3; D is undetermined. The germline CDR1 and CDR2 sequences are SGHTA and FQGNSA. The V gene lost 0 bases and the J gene lost 7 bases, with 14 bases spanning the gap. The CDR3 covers 15 residues. The CDR3 nucleotides are TGTGCCAGCAGCTTAGCGAGGCCCCCCACTCATACGCAGTATTTT. The encoded protein is CASSLARPPTHTQYF.

The chain joins TRBV2 to TRBJ2-5; D possibly corresponds to TRBD2 (6 bases). There are 15 residues in the CDR3. Germline CDR1 is SNHLY and CDR2 is FYNNEI. V lost 0 bases to trimming and J lost 6 bases, with 14 bases between them. CDR3 DNA: TGTGCCAGCAGTGAAGCGGGCGTAGCGGATCAGACCCAGTACTTC. This translates into CASSEAGVADQTQYF.

The chain is built from TRBV3-1 (or the pseudogene TRBV3-2) and TRBJ1-6; the match to TRBD1 covers 11 bases. The CDR3 length is 14 residues. Losses at the gene ends were 3 bases for V and 9 bases for J; bases not matched to a gene: 1. CDR1 is LGHDT and CDR2 is YNNKEL in the germline V gene (reference sequence). The CDR3 sequence: CASSHGTGGSPLHF. The CDR3 DNA reads as TGTGCCAGCAGCCACGGGACAGGGGGTTCACCCCTCCACTTT.